This T cell receptor (beta chain) emerged from a study of control samples from healthy donors and cancer patients. Trimming took off 2 bases at V and 0 bases at J, with 11 bases between the two ends. Germline V CDR1 and CDR2: MNHNS, SASEGT. This CDR3 is 15 amino acids long. Sequencing used immunoSEQ multiplex PCR; TCRdb keeps in-frame clones, though not all of them. The table has about 110,000 clones, approximately 87% seen once. Sequences were obtained from PBMCs. This clonotype originated in a woman aged 55-75 years with lung cancer. V usage is TRBV6-1 and J usage is TRBJ2-7; D gene ambiguous. The CDR3 DNA reads TGTGCCAGCAGTGAATCCACAAGAAGCTCCTACGAGCAGTACTTC. The encoded protein is CASSESTRSSYEQYF.